This record covers a single T cell receptor beta chain. Its antigen is still unknown. The data stem from a study of T cell responses to AZD1222 COVID-19 vaccine. Broader study findings: Nearly half of spike-specific TCRs reportedly target unmutated variant regions.

CDR3 size: 17 residues. The V gene's germline CDR1 is SGHRS and CDR2 YFSETQ. The V gene lost 2 bases and the J gene lost 0 bases, with 18 bases spanning the gap. Measured with immunoSEQ multiplex PCR; TCRdb has only the in-frame clones, and not every one. The sample shows about 72,000 clones, over 75% of them seen only once. The TCR comes from an adult in good health. The sample consisted of peripheral blood, taken on day 0 of AZD1222 vaccination. The chain has TRBV5-1 and TRBJ2-7, with D perhaps given as TRBD1 or TRBD2 (6 bases each). The CDR3, as DNA: TGCGCCAGCAGCTTTTCCCTCCGGGGGCGAAACTCCTACGAGCAGTACTTC. Its translation: CASSFSLRGRNSYEQYF.